These 24 T cell receptor beta chains were all obtained from the same sample, sequenced in a study of blood T cells in healthy people across ages. Combining a sample-barcoded 5' primer with a J-beta primer mix, a second PCR ran for 7 to 11 cycles. TCRdb re-called the 5' RACE reads with MiXCR, one entry per CDR3 protein. The sample yields around 1,500,000 distinct CDR3 sequences, under 30% seen once. Sequenced material: blood. The receptors derive from a woman in her 30s in good health.

The V call is TRBV6-5, the J call TRBJ1-2, with D perhaps TRBD1 (5 bases). Trimming took 2 bases from V and 2 from J, leaving 12 bases between them. The CDR3 is made up of 15 amino acids. CDR1 MNHEY and CDR2 SVGAGI come from the germline V gene. The CDR3 reads CASSYALRGNYGYTF. The CDR3 nucleotides are TGTGCCAGCAGTTACGCCCTTCGGGGGAACTATGGCTACACCTTC.

The gene calls are TRBV5-1 and TRBJ2-3; TRBD2 matches 7 bases. With 3 bases clipped from V and 2 bases from J, the junction kept 9 bases outside the gene matches. The CDR3 runs 16 residues. Germline loops: CDR1 SGHRS, CDR2 YFSETQ. The CDR3 region has the DNA TGCGCCAGCAGCTCTGCCCCCCTAGCGGTCACAGATACGCAGTATTTT. Translation gives CASSSAPLAVTDTQYF.

Only a few counts were recorded for this clonotype. Mismatch with germline at one junction end may stem from a read error. This chain joins TRBV6-1 and TRBJ1-2, with 9 bases fitting TRBD1. Germline CDR1 is MNHNS and CDR2 is SASEGT. CDR3 size: 13 residues. CDR3 amino acids: CVSSEGGQGDYTF. CDR3 bases: TGTGTCAGCAGTGAAGGGGGACAGGGTGACTACACCTTC.

A few counts support this clonotype. The rearrangement uses TRBV5-1 and TRBJ1-2, with 8 bases that match TRBD1. The V segment lost 0 bases and the J segment 7 bases; nucleotides outside the gene matches: 5. The CDR3 covers 14 residues. Germline V gene sequence: CDR1 SGHRS, CDR2 YFSETQ. As DNA, the CDR3 is TGCGCCAGCAGCTTGGAAGGCAGGGGGCTTGGCTACACCTTC. It specifies CASSLEGRGLGYTF.

The gene calls are TRBV29-1 and TRBJ2-1; TRBD2 might be the D (5 bases). The V end was cut by 5 bases, the J end by 7 bases, with 18 bases between. CDR3 length equals 14 residues. The germline V gene has CDR1 SQVTM and CDR2 ANQGSEA. The CDR3 coding sequence is TGCAGCGTTTTAGGGCACGGGGTCGGGAATGAGCAGTTCTTC. Its translation is CSVLGHGVGNEQFF.

This clonotype was detected only a few times. CDR3 sequence reads: CSAITGGEETQYF. In DNA form, the CDR3 reads TGCAGTGCCATAACGGGAGGGGAAGAGACCCAGTACTTC. V and J are TRBV20-1 and TRBJ2-5, with TRBD2 matching over 8 bases. The J segment lost 3 bases and the V segment lost 6 bases, leaving 6 bases of the junction unmatched. Germline V CDR1 and CDR2: DFQATT, SNEGSKA (reference sequence). CDR3 length equals 13 residues.

Only a few counts were recorded for this clonotype. CDR3 residues: CSARGSISGRKYNEQFF. Here the CDR3 DNA reads TGCAGTGCTAGAGGGTCGATCAGCGGGAGAAAATACAATGAGCAGTTCTTC. V gene TRBV20-1 combines with J gene TRBJ2-1; 8 bases align to TRBD2. The V and J ends lost 1 base and 4 bases, in that order; junction bases with no gene match: 12. The CDR3 sequence is 17 residues long. The germline CDR1 and CDR2 sequences are DFQATT and SNEGSKA (reference sequence).

Comment on this clonotype: Given a much more abundant clone one base away, this may be a read error. The chain uses TRBV4-3 and TRBJ2-1; weak D call: TRBD2 (6 bases). Looked up from germline, CDR1 is LGHNA and CDR2 is YSLEER. The CDR3 has 15 amino acids. This CDR3 is CASSRGSGVYNEQVF. The DNA for the CDR3 is TGCGCCAGCAGCCGGGGTAGCGGTGTGTACAATGAGCAGGTCTTC.

This clonotype has only a few counts. V is TRBV29-1 and J is TRBJ2-5; D might be TRBD2 (6 bases). CDR1 is SQVTM, CDR2 ANQGSEA, per germline. There are 11 residues in the CDR3. CDR3 amino acids: CRVGGQETQYF. CDR3 nucleotide sequence: TGCAGAGTGGGGGGACAAGAGACCCAGTACTTC.

This clonotype has more than one count but fewer than ten. The chain recombines TRBV20-1 with TRBJ2-3, with 8 bases lining up with TRBD2. In germline, CDR1 is DFQATT, CDR2 SNEGSKA (reference sequence). Trimming at V came to 6 bases and at J to 0 bases, leaving 8 bases not matched to a gene. The CDR3 runs to 15 residues. The CDR3 is CSAGIAGPSTDTQYF. The DNA of the CDR3 is TGCAGTGCCGGTATAGCGGGACCTAGCACAGATACGCAGTATTTT.

The sample holds a few counts of this clonotype. The rearrangement uses TRBV20-1 and TRBJ2-3; D is unclear. This CDR3 comprises 15 residues. V dropped 3 bases and J dropped 0 bases, with 13 bases sitting between them. CDR1 is DFQATT and CDR2 is SNEGSKA in the germline V gene (reference sequence). The CDR3 region is CSARMPLPSTDTQYF. CDR3 sequence (DNA): TGCAGTGCTAGGATGCCCCTGCCTAGCACAGATACGCAGTATTTT.

The rearrangement uses TRBV20-1 and TRBJ2-3; a possible D gene is TRBD1 (5 bases). Trimming took 4 bases from V and 4 from J, leaving 15 bases between them. This CDR3 comprises 14 residues. CDR1 DFQATT and CDR2 SNEGSKA come from the germline V gene (reference sequence). For the CDR3, the DNA is TGCAGTGCTAACCCGCCAGGGTTGGCAGATACGCAGTATTTT. As protein: CSANPPGLADTQYF.

This sequence joins TRBV29-1 and TRBJ2-3; TRBD1 might be the D (5 bases). V was trimmed by 4 bases and J by 2 bases, leaving 10 bases between them. Germline values: CDR1 SQVTM, CDR2 ANQGSEA. This CDR3 is built from 13 residues. The CDR3 DNA sequence: TGCAGCGTTGTGGGGCCAGCCACAGATACGCAGTATTTT. It is translated as CSVVGPATDTQYF.

This clonotype was observed a few times. This chain joins TRBV2 and TRBJ2-3; 8 positions agree with TRBD1. V lost 1 base to trimming and J lost 5 bases; unmatched junction nucleotides: 8. Per germline, CDR1 SNHLY and CDR2 FYNNEI. This CDR3 has 16 amino acids. The DNA of the CDR3 is TGTGCCAGCAGTGAAGGGGACAGGCCCTATTTAGATACGCAGTATTTT. Its translation is CASSEGDRPYLDTQYF.

This clonotype was detected once. V gene TRBV12-5 combines with J gene TRBJ1-3; the D is unclear. This CDR3 spans 13 amino acids. Germline V gene data show CDR1 as LGHNT and CDR2 as FRNRAP. Trimming removed 6 bases at V and 6 bases at J, with 12 bases between. The CDR3 DNA reads TGTGCTAGTGGCCTGGACGGCTCAAACACCATATATTTT. Translated: CASGLDGSNTIYF.

This clonotype was recorded at least ten times. The V call is TRBV12-3 or TRBV12-4, the J call TRBJ2-7; D not resolved. Trimming left V 3 bases short and J 3 bases short, with 12 bases between. The CDR3 extends over 14 amino acids. The CDR3 spells CASSFDGVGYEQYF. The CDR3 DNA follows: TGTGCCAGCAGTTTTGACGGAGTCGGCTACGAGCAGTACTTC.

With regard to this clonotype: A clone one base away is much larger, so this may be a read error. The genes are TRBV29-1 and TRBJ2-1; D gene uncertain. Near its end, the DNA agrees better with TRBJ2-7, so the J call may be wrong. Germline V gene data show CDR1 as SQVTM and CDR2 as ANQGSEA. The CDR3 extends over 13 amino acids. As DNA, the CDR3 is TGCAGCGTTGAAGAGGCGTCCTACAATGAGCAGTACTTC. The encoded protein is CSVEEASYNEQYF.

At least ten counts were recorded for this clonotype. V and J are TRBV10-3 and TRBJ2-5; 11 bases fit TRBD1. This CDR3 is 16 amino acids long. Germline CDR1 is ENHRY and CDR2 is SYGVKD. The ends lost 3 bases at V and 2 bases at J; junction bases unmatched: 5. The CDR3 spells CAISDAGTGGQETQYF. The CDR3 nucleotides are TGTGCCATCAGTGATGCCGGGACAGGGGGGCAAGAGACCCAGTACTTC.

CDR3: CSAPRWRGAVQNEQFF. CDR3 nucleotide sequence: TGCAGTGCTCCCCGCTGGAGGGGGGCCGTTCAAAATGAGCAGTTCTTC. The chain couples TRBV20-1 to TRBJ2-1; D may be TRBD1 or TRBD2 (6 bases each). The CDR3 spans 16 residues. Trimming left V 5 bases short and J 7 bases short, with 24 bases between. Germline V lookup: CDR1 DFQATT, CDR2 SNEGSKA (reference sequence).

The chain employs TRBV6-6 and TRBJ2-1; 7 bases align to TRBD1. The ends lost 8 bases at V and 8 bases at J; junction bases unmatched: 9. Germline CDR1 reads MNHNY; CDR2 reads SVGAGI (reference sequence). CDR3 size: 13 residues. The CDR3 here is CASATGSIDEQFF. Written as DNA, the CDR3 is TGTGCCAGCGCGACAGGGTCAATAGATGAGCAGTTCTTC.

V and J are TRBV20-1 and TRBJ1-1; D is possibly TRBD1 (5 bases). The V gene's germline CDR1 is DFQATT and CDR2 SNEGSKA (reference sequence). Trimming stripped 0 bases from V and 11 bases from J, with 13 bases between. The CDR3 is 12 residues long. CDR3 nucleotides: TGCAGTGCTAGAGATCTGGCAGGGCGGGCTTTCTTT. Translation: CSARDLAGRAFF.

This clonotype was seen a few times. The chain is built from TRBV6-5 and TRBJ2-5, with D perhaps assigned TRBD1 or TRBD2 (5 bases each). Germline assignment: CDR1 MNHEY and CDR2 SVGAGI. CDR3 length: 15 residues. V lost 0 bases, J lost 7 bases, and 15 bases lay in between. The CDR3 DNA sequence: TGTGCCAGCAGTTACTCGAGGGACGGGCAGGGGACCCAGTACTTC. It is translated as CASSYSRDGQGTQYF.

V and J are TRBV14 and TRBJ2-5; D ambiguous. V shed 6 bases and J shed 5 bases, with 16 bases lying between them. This CDR3 comprises 14 residues. The V gene's germline CDR1 is SGHDN and CDR2 FVKESK. The CDR3 here is CASSWTGFGETQYF. The CDR3 nucleotides read TGTGCCAGCAGTTGGACCGGGTTCGGGGAGACCCAGTACTTC.

This clonotype was observed at least ten times. The CDR3 sequence: CASSPQGGQETQYF. The DNA for the CDR3 is TGTGCCAGCAGCCCCCAGGGGGGCCAAGAGACCCAGTACTTC. The chain recombines TRBV7-2 with TRBJ2-5, with D tentatively TRBD1 (7 bases). The CDR3 has 14 residues. Germline loops: CDR1 SGHTA, CDR2 FQGNSA. V was trimmed by 5 bases and J by 1 base, leaving 11 bases between them.